This is a list of T cell receptor beta chains from one sample in a study of cytomegalovirus exposure and HLA in healthy donors. Profiled with immunoSEQ multiplex PCR; TCRdb holds only in-frame clones, not every one. The sample contains 95,000 to 150,000 clones, 66% of which appear only once. The specimen sequenced was PBMCs. The origin of the receptors is a man aged 18 to 30 in good health and CMV-seronegative. CDR3s include the opening cysteine and the closing phenylalanine or tryptophan. D genes are given only for firm matches. Some rows have no size entry. The others give once, few or many, or a class for an expanded clone.

D gene: TRBD2; J gene: TRBJ2-7; V gene: TRBV5-1; clone size: once; CDR3 DNA: TGCGCCAGCAGCTTGGCTGGGGGGGTTAGCTACGAGCAGTACTTC; CDR3 protein: CASSLAGGVSYEQYF
D gene: TRBD1; J gene: TRBJ1-4; V gene: TRBV15; clone size: NA; CDR3 DNA: TGTGCCACCAGCAGGACGTCCCAGGGGGTTCGGGTTTTT; CDR3 protein: CATSRTSQGVRVF
D gene: TRBD1; J gene: TRBJ1-5; V gene: TRBV5-1; clone size: NA; CDR3 DNA: TGCGCCAGCAGGCCCGGGACAGGGGTCGGTCAGCCCCAGCATTTT; CDR3 protein: CASRPGTGVGQPQHF
D gene: NA; J gene: TRBJ1-3; V gene: TRBV27; clone size: few; CDR3 DNA: TGTGCCAGCAGAGATATACTCTCTGGAAACACCATATATTTT; CDR3 protein: CASRDILSGNTIYF
D gene: TRBD1; J gene: TRBJ1-3; V gene: TRBV6-5; clone size: NA; CDR3 DNA: TGTGCCAGCAGGTCCTTAGGGACAGACCCAAACACCATATATTTT; CDR3 protein: CASRSLGTDPNTIYF
D gene: NA; J gene: TRBJ2-5; V gene: TRBV5-4; clone size: few; CDR3 DNA: TGTGCCAGCAGCGAGTATACGGGAAAAGAGACCCAGTACTTC; CDR3 protein: CASSEYTGKETQYF
D gene: NA; J gene: TRBJ2-7; V gene: TRBV6-5; clone size: once; CDR3 DNA: TGTGCCAGCAGTTATGGGACATCCTACGAGCAGTACTTC; CDR3 protein: CASSYGTSYEQYF
D gene: TRBD1; J gene: TRBJ1-5; V gene: TRBV28; clone size: NA; CDR3 DNA: TGTGCCAGCAGTGACACAGGGGGGGGCAATCAGCCCCAGCATTTT; CDR3 protein: CASSDTGGGNQPQHF
D gene: NA; J gene: TRBJ2-2; V gene: TRBV18; clone size: NA; CDR3 DNA: TGTGCCAGCTCCACAACACCCCGGCAGGGCAACACCGGGGAGCTGTTTTTT; CDR3 protein: CASSTTPRQGNTGELFF
D gene: NA; J gene: TRBJ2-7; V gene: TRBV28; clone size: NA; CDR3 DNA: TGTGCCAGCAGCTCCCCGGGGGGCCGCTCCTACGAGCAGTACTTC; CDR3 protein: CASSSPGGRSYEQYF
D gene: NA; J gene: TRBJ2-1; V gene: TRBV4-3; clone size: NA; CDR3 DNA: TGCGCCAGCAGCCAAGATAGCGGTACTGAGCAGTTCTTC; CDR3 protein: CASSQDSGTEQFF
D gene: TRBD2; J gene: TRBJ2-1; V gene: TRBV7-9; clone size: once; CDR3 DNA: TGTGCCAGCAGCCGACCTAGGGGACTAGCGGCTTACAATGAGCAGTTCTTC; CDR3 protein: CASSRPRGLAAYNEQFF
D gene: NA; J gene: TRBJ2-1; V gene: TRBV19; clone size: NA; CDR3 DNA: TGTGCCAGTAGCAGCCAGGGGACATACAATGAGCAGTTCTTC; CDR3 protein: CASSSQGTYNEQFF
D gene: NA; J gene: TRBJ2-3; V gene: TRBV25-1; clone size: NA; CDR3 DNA: TGTGCCAGCAGAGAAGGTCCGAGGGCAGATACGCAGTATTTT; CDR3 protein: CASREGPRADTQYF
D gene: NA; J gene: TRBJ1-5; V gene: TRBV28; clone size: few; CDR3 DNA: TGTGCCAGCAGTCCAGGGGCGGGCTTTAGCAATCAGCCCCAGCATTTT; CDR3 protein: CASSPGAGFSNQPQHF
D gene: TRBD1; J gene: TRBJ2-7; V gene: TRBV29-1; clone size: NA; CDR3 DNA: TGCAGCGTAGGACAGGAGCGCTACGAGCAGTACTTC; CDR3 protein: CSVGQERYEQYF
D gene: NA; J gene: TRBJ1-1; V gene: TRBV6-1; clone size: NA; CDR3 DNA: TGTGCCACCCGAGAAGTATTGACTGAAGCTTTCTTT; CDR3 protein: CATREVLTEAFF
D gene: NA; J gene: TRBJ1-4; V gene: TRBV23-1; clone size: NA; CDR3 DNA: TGCGCCAGCAGTCCCCGGCAGGGGTTGAAAAGTGAAAAACTGTTTTTT; CDR3 protein: CASSPRQGLKSEKLFF